The 24 T cell receptor beta chains below come from one sample, sequenced in a study of blood T cell repertoires in COVID-19. Some clones are missing from TCRdb's copy, which holds only in-frame ones; the method was immunoSEQ multiplex PCR. The sample records approximately 260,000 clones, approximately 83% being singletons. Specimen: PBMCs or T cells enriched from blood (not recorded which). The receptors were gathered from a woman between 40 and 55 years old with acute COVID-19.

The chain recombines TRBV15 with TRBJ1-5; possible D gene TRBD1, 5 bases. Trimming pared 3 bases from V and 11 bases from J, leaving 20 bases between. Germline V lookup: CDR1 LNHNV, CDR2 YYDKDF (reference sequence). The CDR3 length is 15 residues. The CDR3 protein is CATSSTDSPSSAQHF. CDR3 coding DNA: TGTGCCACCAGCAGTACAGACAGCCCCTCGAGTGCCCAGCATTTT.

V gene TRBV4-1 combines with J gene TRBJ2-5; D not certain. The V and J ends lost 4 bases and 0 bases respectively, with 12 bases between them. CDR1 and CDR2 (germline): MGHRA, YSYEKL. The CDR3 consists of 15 residues. The CDR3 region has the DNA TGCGCCAGCAGCCCTGCTTCGGAGTACCAAGAGACCCAGTACTTC. This sequence encodes CASSPASEYQETQYF.

The chain uses TRBV30 and TRBJ1-2; maybe TRBD1 (6 bases). Germline V CDR1 and CDR2: GTSNPN, SVGIG (reference sequence). The CDR3 is made up of 13 amino acids. V lost 2 bases to trimming and J lost 2 bases, with 9 bases between them. The CDR3 nucleotides are TGTGCCTGGAGTAGGGGGACAAACTATGGCTACACCTTC. Residues: CAWSRGTNYGYTF.

The J gene is TRBJ2-1, the V gene TRBV7-2; D perhaps matches TRBD2 (5 bases). CDR3 length equals 13 residues. The germline V gene has CDR1 SGHTA and CDR2 FQGNSA. V lost 5 bases and J lost 7, with 12 bases in between. The CDR3 sequence: CASSPRAANEQFF. For the CDR3, the DNA is TGTGCCAGCAGCCCCCGAGCGGCTAATGAGCAGTTCTTC. Supplemented by reference TRBV7-2 and TRBJ2-1, the full variable domain reads GAGVSQSPSNKVTEKGKDVELRCDPISGHTALYWYRQSLGQGLEFLIYFQGNSAPDKSGLPSDRFSAERTGGSVSTLTIQRTQQEDSAVYLCASSPRAANEQFFGPGTRLTVL.

In this sample, this clone turned up once. The V gene is TRBV7-3, the J gene TRBJ1-2; D is possibly TRBD1 (5 bases). The CDR3 spans 14 residues. Trimming left V 5 bases short and J 5 bases short, with 15 bases between. The V gene's germline CDR1 is SGHTA and CDR2 FQGTGA. The CDR3 sequence is CASSPGGGPYGYTF. The CDR3 DNA reads TGTGCCAGCAGCCCCGGGGGAGGACCATATGGCTACACCTTC.

V is TRBV27 and J is TRBJ1-4; 8 bases are a match to TRBD1. The CDR3 spans 15 residues. Germline values: CDR1 MNHEY, CDR2 SMNVEV (reference sequence). With V trimmed by 2 bases and J by 4 bases, 3 bases remained unmatched. The CDR3 coding sequence is TGTGCCAGCAGTTTAACAGGGGGTTTTAATGAAAAACTGTTTTTT. Protein sequence: CASSLTGGFNEKLFF.

This rearrangement joins TRBV4-2 to TRBJ2-7, with 9 bases matching TRBD2. From germline, CDR1 is LGHNA and CDR2 YNFKEQ. The CDR3 consists of 19 residues. V lost 0 bases to trimming and J lost 6 bases; unmatched junction nucleotides: 18. The CDR3 here is CASSQESFGEGGRALEQYF. DNA for the CDR3: TGTGCCAGCAGCCAAGAGAGTTTTGGGGAAGGCGGGAGGGCCCTCGAGCAGTACTTC.

The genes are TRBV19 and TRBJ1-4; D is uncertain. Deletions cut 6 bases from V and 8 bases from J, with 16 bases between. Germline loops: CDR1 LNHDA, CDR2 SQIVND (reference sequence). The length of the CDR3 is 14 residues. CDR3 region: CASSLLGMGEKLFF. The CDR3 nucleotides are TGTGCCAGTAGCCTCCTCGGGATGGGGGAAAAACTGTTTTTT.

J is TRBJ2-7 and V is TRBV7-2, with TRBD2 matching 7 bases. Germline V gene sequence: CDR1 SGHTA, CDR2 FQGNSA. The CDR3 runs 14 residues. V trimming: 3 bases; J trimming: 7 bases; junction bases outside the gene matches: 9. The CDR3 loop is CASSLFREAEEQYF. The CDR3 DNA follows: TGTGCCAGCAGCTTGTTTCGGGAGGCGGAAGAGCAGTACTTC.

The chain links TRBV5-4 to TRBJ2-3, with 12 bases lining up with TRBD1. With V trimmed by 0 bases and J by 6 bases, 2 bases remained unmatched. The CDR3 consists of 15 residues. Germline CDR1 is SGHNT and CDR2 is YYREEE (reference sequence). The CDR3 bases are TGTGCCAGCAGCTTGGGGGACAGGGGGCCGGATACGCAGTATTTT. It specifies CASSLGDRGPDTQYF.

This chain joins TRBV28 and TRBJ1-5; 8 nucleotides agree with TRBD1. The CDR3 loop spans 18 amino acids. Trimming at V came to 3 bases and at J to 1 base, leaving 11 bases not matched to a gene. Germline V gene lookup returns CDR1 MDHEN and CDR2 SYDVKM. CDR3 region: CASSLNSRGRGSNQPQHF. As DNA, the CDR3 is TGTGCCAGCAGTTTGAATTCCAGGGGGCGCGGGAGCAATCAGCCCCAGCATTTT.

The chain employs TRBV27 and TRBJ1-5; the D gene is possibly TRBD1 (6 bases). V was trimmed by 9 bases and J by 3 bases, leaving 18 bases between them. Germline V gene lookup returns CDR1 MNHEY and CDR2 SMNVEV (reference sequence). CDR3 length: 15 residues. The CDR3 spells CARRGQLASNQPQHF. CDR3 DNA sequence: TGTGCCAGAAGAGGACAGTTAGCTTCCAATCAGCCCCAGCATTTT.

The rearrangement links TRBV4-1 to TRBJ2-3, with 9 bases lining up with TRBD1. Germline values: CDR1 MGHRA, CDR2 YSYEKL. The V gene end was trimmed by 2 bases and the J gene end by 3 bases; junction bases not matched to a gene: 6. The CDR3 consists of 16 residues. The CDR3 nucleotides read TGCGCCAGCAGCCAATCCACAGGGGGCGGGACAGATACGCAGTATTTT. It translates to CASSQSTGGGTDTQYF.

The chain employs TRBV29-1 and TRBJ1-2; TRBD1 matches 11 bases. CDR1 is SQVTM and CDR2 is ANQGSEA in the germline V gene. The CDR3 covers 13 residues. Germline trimming cut 7 bases from V and 3 bases from J; bases unmatched to any gene: 4. This CDR3 is CSAGQGADYGYTF. The CDR3 region has the DNA TGCAGCGCTGGACAGGGGGCGGACTATGGCTACACCTTC.

The V gene is TRBV27, the J gene TRBJ2-3, with TRBD2 matching 11 bases. This CDR3 has 19 amino acids. Trimming removed 6 bases from V and 2 bases from J; junction bases left unmatched: 16. Germline assignment: CDR1 MNHEY and CDR2 SMNVEV (reference sequence). The CDR3 coding sequence is TGTGCCAGCAGCAAATCTCCTACGTGGACTAGCGGGCCCACAGATACGCAGTATTTT. Translated: CASSKSPTWTSGPTDTQYF.

The chain links TRBV6-5 to TRBJ2-7, with TRBD1 identical over 10 bases. Trimming cost V 6 bases and J 5 bases; bases outside gene matches: 4. The CDR3 is made up of 13 amino acids. Germline values: CDR1 MNHEY, CDR2 SVGAGI. The CDR3 loop reads CASREGQGNEQYF. In DNA form, the CDR3 reads TGTGCCAGCAGAGAGGGACAGGGGAACGAGCAGTACTTC.

Concerning this clone: Other nucleotide sequences from this sample produce the same CDR3. The rearrangement links TRBV28 to TRBJ2-2, with 9 bases that match TRBD1. The CDR3 sequence is 14 residues long. CDR1 is MDHEN and CDR2 is SYDVKM in the germline V gene. The J segment lost 5 bases and the V segment lost 6 bases, leaving 4 bases of the junction unmatched. This chain's CDR3 is CASRTGGSTGELFF. The CDR3, as DNA: TGTGCCAGCAGGACAGGGGGGAGTACCGGGGAGCTGTTTTTT.

On this clone itself: In the same sample, other DNA sequences code for this CDR3. This chain links TRBV5-1 with TRBJ2-2; 16 bases are shared with TRBD2. CDR3 length: 19 amino acids. CDR1 and CDR2 (germline): SGHRS, YFSETQ. With V trimmed by 1 base and J by 0 bases, 3 bases remained unmatched. The CDR3 DNA follows: TGCGCCAGCAGCTTGATGGGACTAGCGGGAGGGTCGAACACCGGGGAGCTGTTTTTT. Translating it yields CASSLMGLAGGSNTGELFF.

The genes are TRBV19 and TRBJ1-1, with 9 bases fitting TRBD1. CDR1 is LNHDA and CDR2 is SQIVND in the germline V gene (reference sequence). After removal of 6 bases from V and 5 bases from J, the junction contained 19 bases not matched to a gene. CDR3 length equals 18 residues. CDR3 residues: CASSTPTGTGFVRTEAFF. The CDR3 bases are TGTGCCAGTAGCACCCCTACCGGGACAGGGTTTGTCAGAACTGAAGCTTTCTTT.

V is TRBV24-1 and J is TRBJ2-1; 7 nucleotides line up with TRBD1. The CDR3 is 16 residues long. CDR1 is KGHDR and CDR2 is SFDVKD in the germline V gene. With 4 bases clipped from V and 7 bases from J, the junction kept 12 bases outside the gene matches. The CDR3 sequence: CATSEPQGSGTNEQFF. The CDR3, as DNA: TGTGCCACCAGTGAGCCACAGGGGTCCGGCACGAATGAGCAGTTCTTC.

The genes are TRBV29-1 and TRBJ2-7; 12 bases match TRBD2. CDR1 SQVTM and CDR2 ANQGSEA come from the germline V gene. V lost 5 bases, J lost 3 bases, and 14 bases stayed unmatched. CDR3 length: 17 residues. CDR3 DNA sequence: TGCAGCGTTTTCCTAGCGGGAGGGCCGCGAGGAAGCTACGAGCAGTACTTC. Translation: CSVFLAGGPRGSYEQYF.

V usage is TRBV29-1 and J usage is TRBJ2-5; a weak D match, TRBD2 (7 bases). Germline CDR1 is SQVTM and CDR2 is ANQGSEA. The CDR3 covers 13 residues. The CDR3 reads CTYRGGLGETQYF. CDR3 DNA: TGCACCTATAGGGGGGGGCTCGGAGAGACCCAGTACTTC.

The table lists this clone with many counts. The gene calls are TRBV19 and TRBJ1-5; 8 nucleotides line up with TRBD1. CDR3 length: 14 residues. Germline CDR1 and CDR2: LNHDA and SQIVND (reference sequence). The V segment lost 5 bases and the J segment 6 bases; nucleotides outside the gene matches: 6. CDR3 DNA: TGTGCCAGTAGTGCAGGGGGCGCCGGTCAGCCCCAGCATTTT. Translating it yields CASSAGGAGQPQHF.

The V and J genes are TRBV7-8 and TRBJ2-1; TRBD2 agrees at 15 bases. From germline, CDR1 is SGHVS and CDR2 FQNEAQ. V lost 5 bases, J lost 10 bases, and 9 bases stayed unmatched. The CDR3 length is 16 residues. CDR3 protein: CASSVWTSGRAGEQFF. CDR3 DNA sequence: TGTGCCAGCAGCGTATGGACTAGCGGGAGGGCGGGGGAGCAGTTCTTC.